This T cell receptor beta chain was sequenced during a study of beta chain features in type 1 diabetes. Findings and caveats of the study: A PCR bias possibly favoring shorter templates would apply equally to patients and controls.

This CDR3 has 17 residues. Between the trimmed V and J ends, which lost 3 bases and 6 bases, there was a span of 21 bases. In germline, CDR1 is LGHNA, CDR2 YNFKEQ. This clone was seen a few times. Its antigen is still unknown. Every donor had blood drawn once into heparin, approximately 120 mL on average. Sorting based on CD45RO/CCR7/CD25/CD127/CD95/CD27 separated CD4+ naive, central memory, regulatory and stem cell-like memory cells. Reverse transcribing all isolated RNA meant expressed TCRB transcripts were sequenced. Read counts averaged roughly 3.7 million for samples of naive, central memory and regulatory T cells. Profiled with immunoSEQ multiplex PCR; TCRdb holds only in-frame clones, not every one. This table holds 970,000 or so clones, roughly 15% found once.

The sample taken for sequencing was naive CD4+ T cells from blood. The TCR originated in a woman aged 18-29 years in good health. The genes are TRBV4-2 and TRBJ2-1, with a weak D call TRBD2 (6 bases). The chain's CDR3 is CASSHEIQRRASNEQFF. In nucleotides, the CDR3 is TGTGCCAGCAGCCACGAAATCCAGCGGAGGGCTTCCAATGAGCAGTTCTTC.